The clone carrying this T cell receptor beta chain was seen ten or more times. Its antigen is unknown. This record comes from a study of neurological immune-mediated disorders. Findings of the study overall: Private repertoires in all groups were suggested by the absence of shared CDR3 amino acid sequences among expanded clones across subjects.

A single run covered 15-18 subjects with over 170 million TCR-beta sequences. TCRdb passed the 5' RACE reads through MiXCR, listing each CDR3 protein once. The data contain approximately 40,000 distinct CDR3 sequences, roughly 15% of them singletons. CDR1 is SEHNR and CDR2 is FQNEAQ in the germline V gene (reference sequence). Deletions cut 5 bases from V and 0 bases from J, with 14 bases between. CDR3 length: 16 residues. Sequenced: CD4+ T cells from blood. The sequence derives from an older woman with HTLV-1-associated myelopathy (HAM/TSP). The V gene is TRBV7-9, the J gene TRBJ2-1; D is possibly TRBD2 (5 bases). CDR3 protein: CASSPYTGSSYNEQFF. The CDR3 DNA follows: TGTGCCAGCAGCCCTTACACGGGGTCCTCCTACAATGAGCAGTTCTTC.